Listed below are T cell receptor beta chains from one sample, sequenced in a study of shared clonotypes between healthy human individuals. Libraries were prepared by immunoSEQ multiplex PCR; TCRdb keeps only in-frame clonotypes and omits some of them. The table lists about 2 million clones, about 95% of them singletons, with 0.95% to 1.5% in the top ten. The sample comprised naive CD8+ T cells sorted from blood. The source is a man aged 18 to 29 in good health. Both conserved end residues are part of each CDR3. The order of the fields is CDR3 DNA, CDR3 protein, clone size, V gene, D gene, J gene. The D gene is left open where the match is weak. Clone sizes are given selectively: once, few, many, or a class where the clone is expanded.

DNA: TGTGCCAGCAGCTTAATGGCCGGCGAACACCGGTCTGGGGAGCTGTTTTTT
CDR3: CASSLMAGEHRSGELFF
size: .
V: TRBV7-3
D: .
J: TRBJ2-2

DNA: TGTGCAGCTGGGGCCAACGTCCTGACTTTC
CDR3: CAAGANVLTF
size: .
V: TRBV6-1
D: .
J: TRBJ2-6

DNA: TGTGCCAGCAGTCCCCAGGGGCGCGCTGAAGCTTTCTTT
CDR3: CASSPQGRAEAFF
size: .
V: TRBV28
D: .
J: TRBJ1-1

DNA: TGTGCCAGCAGCCAAACCCCGGGGACCGGGGAGCTGTTTTTT
CDR3: CASSQTPGTGELFF
size: .
V: TRBV7-9
D: .
J: TRBJ2-2

DNA: TGTGCCAGCCGGTTCGGGGTTAACAATCAGCCCCAGCATTTT
CDR3: CASRFGVNNQPQHF
size: .
V: TRBV19
D: .
J: TRBJ1-5

DNA: TGTGCCAGCAGTTACTCGAACGTGGCCGATGAGCAGTTCTTC
CDR3: CASSYSNVADEQFF
size: .
V: TRBV6-5
D: .
J: TRBJ2-1

DNA: TGTGCCAGCAGCCCCCTCATGGAGCACTATAATTCACCCCTCCACTTT
CDR3: CASSPLMEHYNSPLHF
size: .
V: TRBV4-2
D: .
J: TRBJ1-6

DNA: TGTGCCAGCAGCTTAGTGTCCGGAGGGGAGCTGTTTTTT
CDR3: CASSLVSGGELFF
size: once
V: TRBV11-2
D: .
J: TRBJ2-2

DNA: TGTGCCAGCAGCACTGTCGGGACCTCCCACTACGAGCAGTACTTC
CDR3: CASSTVGTSHYEQYF
size: .
V: TRBV13
D: .
J: TRBJ2-7

DNA: TGTGCCAGCAGCTTCATGACGATCCAAGAGACCCAGTACTTC
CDR3: CASSFMTIQETQYF
size: .
V: TRBV13
D: .
J: TRBJ2-5

DNA: TGTGCCAGCAGCTTCGCGGGGGGACTAGCGGGAGCCCACACCGGGGAGCTGTTTTTT
CDR3: CASSFAGGLAGAHTGELFF
size: .
V: TRBV13
D: TRBD2
J: TRBJ2-2

DNA: TGTGCCAGCAGCCTACTAGCGGGGGGGCCTGAGTCCTACGAGCAGTACTTC
CDR3: CASSLLAGGPESYEQYF
size: once
V: TRBV11-2
D: TRBD2
J: TRBJ2-7

DNA: TGTGCCAGCAGTTTTGCCGGCCACACAGATACGCAGTATTTT
CDR3: CASSFAGHTDTQYF
size: .
V: TRBV28
D: .
J: TRBJ2-3

DNA: TGTGCCAGCAGTTCGGGGATAAATCAGCCCCAGCATTTT
CDR3: CASSSGINQPQHF
size: .
V: TRBV6-5
D: .
J: TRBJ1-5

DNA: TGTGCCAGCAGCTTAGATGGGGTGGGCACTGAAGCTTTCTTT
CDR3: CASSLDGVGTEAFF
size: .
V: TRBV7-2
D: .
J: TRBJ1-1

DNA: TGTGCCAGCAGCTTGGTGCCCGAGGGCTATGAGCAGTTCTTC
CDR3: CASSLVPEGYEQFF
size: .
V: TRBV5-5
D: .
J: TRBJ2-1

DNA: TGTGCCAGCAGTTTCACCGGGACTAGCGGGTCAAATGAGCAGTTCTTC
CDR3: CASSFTGTSGSNEQFF
size: .
V: TRBV27
D: TRBD2
J: TRBJ2-1

DNA: TGTGCCAGCAGCTTGAGAGGGTCCTCTGGAAACACCATATATTTT
CDR3: CASSLRGSSGNTIYF
size: .
V: TRBV5-4
D: .
J: TRBJ1-3

DNA: TGTGCCAGCAGCCCCCCTCGGGGGGAGCTGTTTTTT
CDR3: CASSPPRGELFF
size: .
V: TRBV7-9
D: .
J: TRBJ2-2

DNA: TGCGCCAGCAGCCAAGATTTAACAAACGAGCAGTACTTC
CDR3: CASSQDLTNEQYF
size: .
V: TRBV4-1
D: .
J: TRBJ2-7

DNA: TGTGCCAGCAGCGAAAAGGGCGGATGGAACACCGGGGAGCTGTTTTTT
CDR3: CASSEKGGWNTGELFF
size: once
V: TRBV9
D: .
J: TRBJ2-2

DNA: TGTGCCAGCAGTTTATCGGTAGGGGGGTTCCCCTACGAGCAGTACTTC
CDR3: CASSLSVGGFPYEQYF
size: .
V: TRBV27
D: .
J: TRBJ2-7

DNA: TGTGCCAGCAGCTCCCTCCAGGGGAATCAGCCCCAGCATTTT
CDR3: CASSSLQGNQPQHF
size: .
V: TRBV7-9
D: .
J: TRBJ1-5

DNA: TGTGCCAGCAGTGCTACTAGGGTTACGCAGTATTTT
CDR3: CASSATRVTQYF
size: .
V: TRBV27
D: .
J: TRBJ2-3

DNA: TGTGCCAGTAGAAGCCAGGGGACTGAAGCTTTCTTT
CDR3: CASRSQGTEAFF
size: .
V: TRBV19
D: .
J: TRBJ1-1

DNA: TGCGCCAGCAGCCAACGACCGGGACTAGCGGGGGCGGTCGGGGAGCTGTTTTTT
CDR3: CASSQRPGLAGAVGELFF
size: .
V: TRBV5-1
D: TRBD2
J: TRBJ2-2

DNA: TGTGCCAGCAGCTACGGGCTAGCGGGCTACGAGCAGTACTTC
CDR3: CASSYGLAGYEQYF
size: .
V: TRBV7-2
D: TRBD2
J: TRBJ2-7

DNA: TGTGCCAGCAGTTTAGGACAGGGGGCAGAGCAGTACTTC
CDR3: CASSLGQGAEQYF
size: .
V: TRBV27
D: TRBD1
J: TRBJ2-7

DNA: TGTGCCAGCACCCCAGGGACTAGCAGAGGTCTGGAGTACTTC
CDR3: CASTPGTSRGLEYF
size: .
V: TRBV6-5
D: TRBD2
J: TRBJ2-7

DNA: TGTGCCAGCAGCTTCGAGCGGCACTACGAGCAGTACTTC
CDR3: CASSFERHYEQYF
size: .
V: TRBV7-6
D: .
J: TRBJ2-7

DNA: TGCGCCAGCAGCCTGGCGGGGGGCGGGGCTTACAATGAGCAGTTCTTC
CDR3: CASSLAGGGAYNEQFF
size: .
V: TRBV4-3
D: TRBD2
J: TRBJ2-1

DNA: TGTGCCTGGGGACTAGCGGGAGCCTACAATGAGCAGTTCTTC
CDR3: CAWGLAGAYNEQFF
size: .
V: TRBV30
D: TRBD2
J: TRBJ2-1

DNA: TGTGCCAGCAGCTCCGTAGACGTGCCCGAGCCCTACGAGCAGTACTTC
CDR3: CASSSVDVPEPYEQYF
size: .
V: TRBV11-2
D: .
J: TRBJ2-7

DNA: TGTGCCAGCAGTCCGACGGGTGCCGGGACCCCCTACGAGCAGTACTTC
CDR3: CASSPTGAGTPYEQYF
size: .
V: TRBV27
D: .
J: TRBJ2-7

DNA: TGTGCCAGCAGTGAACACGGCAATCCCACTGAAGCTTTCTTT
CDR3: CASSEHGNPTEAFF
size: few
V: TRBV6-1
D: .
J: TRBJ1-1

DNA: TGTGCCAGCAGTATTGATGTTAGCGGGGGGGCCTCGTACAATGAGCAGTTCTTC
CDR3: CASSIDVSGGASYNEQFF
size: .
V: TRBV7-9
D: TRBD2
J: TRBJ2-1

DNA: TGTGCCTGGAGTGGCTACGAGCAGTACTTC
CDR3: CAWSGYEQYF
size: .
V: TRBV30
D: .
J: TRBJ2-7

DNA: TGCGCCAGCAGCCAAGTTATTTGGGCGGATCCCACCGGGGAGCTGTTTTTT
CDR3: CASSQVIWADPTGELFF
size: .
V: TRBV4-3
D: .
J: TRBJ2-2

DNA: TGTGCCAGCAGCGTAGGGGGCACTTCCCAAGAGACCCAGTACTTC
CDR3: CASSVGGTSQETQYF
size: .
V: TRBV9
D: .
J: TRBJ2-5

DNA: TGTGCCAGCAGCCCCTTGACAGACGGGGGTTCACCCCTCCACTTT
CDR3: CASSPLTDGGSPLHF
size: few
V: TRBV13
D: .
J: TRBJ1-6

DNA: TGTGCCAGCAGCCAAGAGTTTCACGAGATTTATTCTGGCTACACCTTC
CDR3: CASSQEFHEIYSGYTF
size: .
V: TRBV14
D: .
J: TRBJ1-2

DNA: TGTGCCGGAACGATAACGGGGGCGAACACCGGGGAGCTGTTTTTT
CDR3: CAGTITGANTGELFF
size: .
V: TRBV5-4
D: .
J: TRBJ2-2

DNA: TGTGCCATCGGGGAGCGGGGAGACACCGGGGAGCTGTTTTTT
CDR3: CAIGERGDTGELFF
size: .
V: TRBV10-3
D: TRBD2
J: TRBJ2-2

DNA: TGTGCCAGCAGCCCCCTGGGGCAGCTCTACGAGCAGTACTTC
CDR3: CASSPLGQLYEQYF
size: .
V: TRBV6-1
D: .
J: TRBJ2-7

DNA: TGTGCCAGCAGCTTAGTCGGAGGGACACTCACTGAAGCTTTCTTT
CDR3: CASSLVGGTLTEAFF
size: .
V: TRBV11-2
D: .
J: TRBJ1-1